What follows are 24 T cell receptor beta chains derived from one specimen sequenced in a study of blood T cell repertoires in COVID-19. The protocol was immunoSEQ multiplex PCR, while the TCRdb copy is restricted to in-frame clones and leaves out a portion. The data hold 280,000 or so clones, with 85% observed a single time. Source material: PBMCs or T cells enriched from blood (not recorded which). Receptors were obtained from a woman in her fifties or sixties who had recovered from COVID-19.

Here the CDR3 DNA reads TGTGCCAGCTCACCCCCGGGTTCCAATGAGCAGTTCTTC. It encodes CASSPPGSNEQFF. This chain connects TRBV18 to TRBJ2-1; D call uncertain. CDR1 KGHSH and CDR2 LQKENI come from the germline V gene. V lost 3 bases to trimming and J lost 6 bases, with 9 bases between them. CDR3 size: 13 residues.

The gene calls are TRBV11-2 and TRBJ1-6, with a possible D match to TRBD1 (5 bases). Trimming took off 5 bases at V and 4 bases at J, with 21 bases between the two ends. This CDR3 is built from 18 residues. The V gene's germline CDR1 is SGHAT and CDR2 FQNNGV. The CDR3 DNA is TGTGCCAGCAGCCCTTTCTCCACCGGGGGTATTTATAATTCACCCCTCCACTTT. It is translated as CASSPFSTGGIYNSPLHF.

The chain employs TRBV5-4 and TRBJ1-2; D is unresolved. The V end was cut by 0 bases, the J end by 4 bases, with 13 bases between. The CDR3 runs to 15 residues. CDR1 is SGHNT, CDR2 YYREEE, per germline (reference sequence). In nucleotides, the CDR3 is TGTGCCAGCAGCTTGGGTAGTCGCAATAGCTATGGCTACACCTTC. Protein product: CASSLGSRNSYGYTF.

The J gene is TRBJ2-5, the V gene TRBV3-1 (or the pseudogene TRBV3-2); tentative D call: TRBD2 (6 bases). CDR3 length: 17 amino acids. Trimming took 1 base from V and 2 from J, leaving 17 bases between them. Germline CDR1 reads LGHDT; CDR2 reads YNNKEL (reference sequence). CDR3 in amino acids: CASSQVRYTGRQETQYF. CDR3 in DNA: TGTGCCAGCAGCCAAGTCCGATACACGGGGAGGCAAGAGACCCAGTACTTC.

The gene calls are TRBV4-1 and TRBJ1-1; TRBD1 aligns across 10 bases. Germline lookup yields CDR1 MGHRA and CDR2 YSYEKL. The length of the CDR3 is 14 residues. V lost 5 bases to trimming and J lost 4 bases; unmatched junction nucleotides: 4. This CDR3 is CASSSGQGSTEAFF. Written as DNA, the CDR3 is TGCGCCAGCAGCTCGGGACAGGGGTCCACTGAAGCTTTCTTT.

The chain employs TRBV4-3 and TRBJ1-5, with D uncertain. Germline lookup yields CDR1 LGHNA and CDR2 YSLEER. This CDR3 region has 13 residues. Trimming cost V 0 bases and J 8 bases, with 8 bases left between them. This CDR3 is CASSQEAGEPQHF. CDR3 coding DNA: TGCGCCAGCAGCCAAGAAGCCGGGGAGCCCCAGCATTTT.

This chain links TRBV18 with TRBJ2-1; 7 bases map to TRBD1. CDR1 is KGHSH, CDR2 LQKENI, per germline. The CDR3 spans 14 residues. The J segment lost 4 bases and the V segment lost 7 bases, leaving 7 bases of the junction unmatched. DNA of the CDR3: TGTGCCAGCTGCCCTCAGACAGGGTACAATGAGCAGTTCTTC. Protein product: CASCPQTGYNEQFF.

This clone was seen a handful of times. J is TRBJ2-7 and V is TRBV6-2 or TRBV6-3, with D uncertain. The V end was cut by 3 bases, the J end by 4 bases, with 7 bases between. The CDR3 length is 12 residues. Germline CDR1 is MNHEY and CDR2 is SVGEGT. The CDR3 DNA follows: TGTGCCAGCAGTTATTTCCCTTACGAGCAGTACTTC. Residues: CASSYFPYEQYF.

The chain is built from TRBV5-1 and TRBJ2-7; 9 bases align to TRBD1. V dropped 4 bases and J dropped 4; count of bases not matched to a gene: 9. This CDR3 spans 15 amino acids. Germline V gene data show CDR1 as SGHRS and CDR2 as YFSETQ. The CDR3 spells CASSLLQGASYEQYF. For the CDR3, the DNA is TGCGCCAGCAGCCTCCTACAGGGGGCTTCGTACGAGCAGTACTTC.

CDR3 in DNA: TGTGCCAGCAGCACGGACGGGATTGAAGAGCAGTACTTC. Protein sequence: CASSTDGIEEQYF. The rearrangement links TRBV5-4 to TRBJ2-7, with D perhaps TRBD2 (5 bases). The CDR3 is 13 amino acids. Per germline, CDR1 SGHNT and CDR2 YYREEE (reference sequence). V gave up 4 bases and J gave up 7 bases, with 15 bases separating them.

The chain recombines TRBV10-1 with TRBJ1-1; 8 nucleotides line up with TRBD1. CDR1 WNHNN and CDR2 SYGVQD come from the germline V gene (reference sequence). The CDR3 length is 13 residues. With 8 bases clipped from V and 4 bases from J, the junction kept 6 bases outside the gene matches. CDR3: CASQQTGATEAFF. The CDR3 DNA reads as TGCGCCAGCCAACAGACAGGGGCCACTGAAGCTTTCTTT.

The rearrangement links TRBV18 to TRBJ2-2, with 8 bases lining up with TRBD2. J gave up 0 bases and V 3 bases, and 3 bases lay outside the gene matches. The CDR3 sequence is 16 residues long. Germline lookup yields CDR1 KGHSH and CDR2 LQKENI. The CDR3 loop reads CASSPALAANTGELFF. The CDR3, as DNA: TGTGCCAGCTCACCGGCACTAGCGGCGAACACCGGGGAGCTGTTTTTT.

CDR3 loop: CASSQSATGGFNRQPQHF. The CDR3 bases are TGTGCCAGCAGCCAATCAGCGACAGGGGGCTTCAACCGTCAGCCCCAGCATTTT. The chain carries TRBV4-2 and TRBJ1-5; 10 nucleotides agree with TRBD1. CDR3 length: 18 amino acids. Trimming cost V 2 bases and J 6 bases; bases outside gene matches: 13. Germline CDR1 and CDR2: LGHNA and YNFKEQ.

J is TRBJ2-1 and V is TRBV6-1; a possible D gene is TRBD2 (6 bases). Per germline, CDR1 MNHNS and CDR2 SASEGT. This CDR3 spans 14 amino acids. Trimming shortened V by 0 bases and J by 4 bases, and 7 bases separated the two germline ends. In DNA, the CDR3 is TGTGCCAGCAGTGAAGCGGGAGGTTACAATGAGCAGTTCTTC. Protein: CASSEAGGYNEQFF.

The chain joins TRBV19 to TRBJ2-7; TRBD2 aligns across 8 bases. CDR1 and CDR2 from the germline V gene are LNHDA and SQIVND (reference sequence). Germline trimming cut 7 bases from V and 0 bases from J; bases unmatched to any gene: 8. CDR3 length: 15 residues. CDR3 loop: CASMASGGYSYEQYF. For the CDR3, the DNA is TGTGCCAGTATGGCAAGCGGGGGTTACTCCTACGAGCAGTACTTC.

The rearrangement joins TRBV5-4 to TRBJ2-5; D is perhaps TRBD2 (5 bases). Trimming stripped 3 bases from V and 2 bases from J, with 11 bases between. There are 14 residues in the CDR3. The V gene's germline CDR1 is SGHNT and CDR2 YYREEE (reference sequence). CDR3 bases: TGTGCCAGCAGCTCCGGACTGGGGCAAGAGACCCAGTACTTC. It encodes CASSSGLGQETQYF.

This clone has a single count. The chain joins TRBV18 to TRBJ2-7; D is perhaps TRBD1 (5 bases). Trimming left V 3 bases short and J 0 bases short, with 12 bases between. This CDR3 region has 15 residues. From germline, CDR1 is KGHSH and CDR2 LQKENI. CDR3 amino acids: CASSPDSPPSYEQYF. In DNA form, the CDR3 reads TGTGCCAGCTCACCCGACAGCCCCCCCTCCTACGAGCAGTACTTC.

A remark on this clone: Its ends do not fully match the called genes, so a read error is possible. CDR3 nucleotide sequence: TGTGCCAGCAGTGACGAACTCCTAGCGACAGGGGTAAAGGTGGATTTT. Translated, it gives CASSDELLATGVKVDF. The rearrangement links TRBV2 to TRBJ1-4, with 8 bases matching TRBD1. CDR3 length: 16 residues. CDR1 is SNHLY, CDR2 FYNNEI, per germline. The full variable domain, in which reference TRBV2 and TRBJ1-4 provide the parts outside the CDR3, is EPEVTQTPSHQVTQMGQEVILRCVPISNHLYFYWYRQILGQKVEFLVSFYNNEISEKSEIFDDQFSVERPDGSNFTLKIRSTKLEDSAMYFCASSDELLATGVKVDFGSGTQLSVL.

This rearrangement joins TRBV29-1 to TRBJ2-2; a possible D gene is TRBD2 (6 bases). Trimming took 5 bases from V and 5 from J, leaving 15 bases between them. The CDR3 consists of 14 residues. Germline CDR1 and CDR2: SQVTM and ANQGSEA. The CDR3 bases are TGCAGCGTTCACCGGGACTCCAAGACCGGGGAGCTGTTTTTT. It specifies CSVHRDSKTGELFF.

V is TRBV4-1 and J is TRBJ1-1; TRBD1 is a possible D gene (6 bases). The germline V gene encodes CDR1 MGHRA and CDR2 YSYEKL. The CDR3 contains 15 residues. The germline V and J ends were trimmed by 6 bases and 0 bases, with 14 bases remaining between them. CDR3: CASREEGQLNTEAFF. CDR3 in DNA: TGCGCCAGCAGGGAAGAGGGACAACTGAACACTGAAGCTTTCTTT.

The rearrangement uses TRBV5-1 and TRBJ2-1; 11 bases match TRBD1. Germline values: CDR1 SGHRS, CDR2 YFSETQ. The CDR3 totals 15 residues. J was trimmed by 5 bases and V by 4 bases; bases with no gene match: 5. CDR3 region: CASSPRTGGNNEQFF. For the CDR3, the DNA is TGCGCCAGCAGCCCCCGGACAGGGGGCAACAATGAGCAGTTCTTC.

V usage is TRBV7-9 and J usage is TRBJ1-2; 8 positions match TRBD1. V lost 4 bases and J lost 0; bases outside the gene matches: 1. Germline loops: CDR1 SEHNR, CDR2 FQNEAQ (reference sequence). CDR3 size: 14 residues. The CDR3 protein is CASSSDRANYGYTF. CDR3 sequence (DNA): TGTGCCAGCAGCTCGGACAGGGCTAACTATGGCTACACCTTC.

CDR3 sequence: CASSQGGTSGNTIYF. In nucleotides, the CDR3 is TGTGCCAGCAGCCAAGGGGGGACATCTGGAAACACCATATATTTT. The chain has TRBV3-1 (or the pseudogene TRBV3-2) and TRBJ1-3; TRBD1 is a possible D gene (6 bases). This CDR3 comprises 15 residues. Trimming removed 1 base at V and 1 base at J, with 8 bases between. CDR1 is LGHDT, CDR2 YNNKEL, per germline (reference sequence).

This rearrangement joins TRBV19 to TRBJ2-3; TRBD1 matches 8 bases. There are 16 residues in the CDR3. The V gene's germline CDR1 is LNHDA and CDR2 SQIVND (reference sequence). With 7 bases clipped from V and 5 bases from J, the junction kept 14 bases outside the gene matches. CDR3 sequence (DNA): TGTGCCAGTACCCCCCGGCAGGGGGCTCCGGGAGATACGCAGTATTTT. Encoded protein: CASTPRQGAPGDTQYF. Using reference TRBV19 and TRBJ2-3 for the parts outside the CDR3, the full variable domain is DGGITQSPKYLFRKEGQNVTLSCEQNLNHDAMYWYRQDPGQGLRLIYYSQIVNDFQKGDIAEGYSVSREKKESFPLTVTSAQKNPTAFYLCASTPRQGAPGDTQYFGPGTRLTVL.